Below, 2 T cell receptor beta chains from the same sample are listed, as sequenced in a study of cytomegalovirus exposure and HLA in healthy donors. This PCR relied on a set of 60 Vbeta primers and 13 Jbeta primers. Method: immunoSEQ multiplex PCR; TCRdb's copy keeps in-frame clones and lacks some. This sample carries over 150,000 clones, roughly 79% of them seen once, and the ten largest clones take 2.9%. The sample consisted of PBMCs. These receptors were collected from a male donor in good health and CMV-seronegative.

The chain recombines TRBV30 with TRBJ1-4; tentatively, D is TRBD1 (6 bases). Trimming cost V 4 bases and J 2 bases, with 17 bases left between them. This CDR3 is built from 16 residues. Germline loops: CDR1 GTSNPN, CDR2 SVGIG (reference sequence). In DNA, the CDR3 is TGTGCCTGGACGCGGACAGTAGCCTCGACTAATGAAAAACTGTTTTTT. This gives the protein CAWTRTVASTNEKLFF.

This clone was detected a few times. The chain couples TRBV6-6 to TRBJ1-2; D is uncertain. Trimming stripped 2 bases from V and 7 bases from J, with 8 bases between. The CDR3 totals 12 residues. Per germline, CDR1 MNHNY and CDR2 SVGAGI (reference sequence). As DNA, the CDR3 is TGTGCCAGCAGTTACCCTCGAGGTGGCTACACCTTC. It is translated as CASSYPRGGYTF.